This T cell receptor beta chain comes out of a study of post-analysis software for immune sequencing data. General study findings and limits: Versus controls, multiple sclerosis patients showed significantly lower diversity (normalized Chao1). About five TRBV segments, including TRBV5-6, TRBV5-1 and TRBV20-1, were more frequent in patients than controls.

Remarks on this clonotype: Its antigen remains unidentified.

Trimming took 3 bases from V and 1 from J, leaving 12 bases between them. There are 15 residues in the CDR3. Unique molecular identifiers featured in each of the TCR beta cDNA libraries. Input populations of about 0.85 to 11 million T cells gave rise to about 480,000 cDNA molecules. TCRdb re-analysed the PCR reads in MiXCR, keeping a single row per CDR3 protein. The table records 750,000 to 950,000 distinct CDR3 sequences, under 70% of them present only once. The clonotype originates from a girl aged 10 to 17 with multiple sclerosis. The sequenced sample consisted of blood. The chain couples TRBV12-3 or TRBV12-4 to TRBJ2-5; no clear D. Written as DNA, the CDR3 is TGTGCCAGCAGTTTTACAGACCGGATCCAAGAGACCCAGTACTTC. Translated: CASSFTDRIQETQYF.